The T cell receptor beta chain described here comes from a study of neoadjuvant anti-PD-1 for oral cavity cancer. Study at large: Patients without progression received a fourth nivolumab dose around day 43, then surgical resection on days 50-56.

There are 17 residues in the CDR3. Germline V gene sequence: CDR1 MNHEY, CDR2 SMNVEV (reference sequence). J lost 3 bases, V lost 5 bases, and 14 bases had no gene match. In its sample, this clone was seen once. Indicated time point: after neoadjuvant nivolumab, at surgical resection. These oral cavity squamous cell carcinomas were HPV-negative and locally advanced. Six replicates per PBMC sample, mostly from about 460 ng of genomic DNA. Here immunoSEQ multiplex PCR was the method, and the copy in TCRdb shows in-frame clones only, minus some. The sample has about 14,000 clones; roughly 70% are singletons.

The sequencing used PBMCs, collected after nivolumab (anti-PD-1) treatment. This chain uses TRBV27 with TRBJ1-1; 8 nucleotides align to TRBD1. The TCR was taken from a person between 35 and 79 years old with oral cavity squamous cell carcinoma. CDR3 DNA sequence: TGTGCCAGCAGTACCCGGACAGGGAGACGTTTGGACACTGAAGCTTTCTTT. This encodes CASSTRTGRRLDTEAFF.